The 22 T cell receptor beta chains presented below share a single source sample, sequenced in a study of memory CD4+ T cells and cytomegalovirus serostatus. This table comes from immunoSEQ multiplex PCR, and its TCRdb copy is limited to in-frame clones, with some not included. Of tens of thousands of clones listed, around 78% are singletons. Single viable CD3+CD4+CD8-CD45RO+ cells were sorted as the memory CD4+ T cells. The specimen sequenced was memory CD4+ T cells from blood. Receptor source: an adult in good health and CMV-seronegative.

J is TRBJ1-4 and V is TRBV6-1; D remains ambiguous. The germline V gene encodes CDR1 MNHNS and CDR2 SASEGT. V was shortened by 2 bases and J by 6 bases, with 4 bases between the two germline ends. The CDR3 runs 12 residues. In nucleotides, the CDR3 is TGTGCCAGCAGTGAAACCGATGAAAAACTGTTTTTT. Its protein is CASSETDEKLFF.

By its share, this clone is medium-sized (0.01 to 0.1%). The chain employs TRBV9 and TRBJ1-6; 7 bases map to TRBD1. With V trimmed by 3 bases and J by 10 bases, 10 bases remained unmatched. CDR1 and CDR2 from the germline V gene are SGDLS and YYNGEE. This CDR3 is 15 amino acids long. The CDR3 DNA reads as TGTGCCAGCAGCGGTGGGCCGGGGACAGAATCACCCCTCCACTTT. Protein product: CASSGGPGTESPLHF.

This clone is a singleton in its sample. This rearrangement joins TRBV7-8 to TRBJ1-1; D is uncertain. The CDR3 is made up of 15 amino acids. Germline CDR1 and CDR2: SGHVS and FQNEAQ. The ends were cut back, 2 bases at V and 1 base at J, with 11 bases in the middle. The CDR3 reads CASSLSRVRNTEAFF. The CDR3 nucleotides read TGTGCCAGCAGCTTAAGCCGCGTGAGGAACACTGAAGCTTTCTTT.

This clone has only one observation. This chain connects TRBV15 to TRBJ2-7; tentatively, D is TRBD2 (6 bases). The germline V and J ends were trimmed by 2 bases and 3 bases, with 14 bases remaining between them. Per germline, CDR1 LNHNV and CDR2 YYDKDF (reference sequence). The CDR3 has 15 residues. DNA for the CDR3: TGTGCCACCAGCAGAAACCCGGGAGAGCGCTACGAGCAGTACTTC. Its translation is CATSRNPGERYEQYF.

This chain joins TRBV7-9 and TRBJ1-1, with a weak D call TRBD1 (6 bases). V was trimmed by 0 bases and J by 3 bases, leaving 14 bases between them. CDR1 SEHNR and CDR2 FQNEAQ come from the germline V gene (reference sequence). This CDR3 is 16 amino acids long. The CDR3 protein is CASSLAPGGRDTEAFF. For the CDR3, the DNA is TGTGCCAGCAGCTTAGCCCCCGGGGGCCGGGACACTGAAGCTTTCTTT.

The chain joins TRBV7-7 to TRBJ2-1; 8 bases map to TRBD1. CDR3 length equals 15 residues. The germline gives CDR1 SSHAT, CDR2 FNYEAQ (reference sequence). The ends lost 6 bases at V and 0 bases at J; junction bases unmatched: 4. CDR3 DNA: TGTGCCAGCAGTCCAACAGGGGGCTCCTACAATGAGCAGTTCTTC. It yields the protein CASSPTGGSYNEQFF.

The chain carries TRBV4-1 and TRBJ2-5, with 11 bases identical to TRBD2. Germline values: CDR1 MGHRA, CDR2 YSYEKL. This CDR3 contains 15 residues. V lost 4 bases to trimming and J lost 1 base; unmatched junction nucleotides: 2. The CDR3 loop is CASSRLAGGQETQYF. The CDR3 coding sequence is TGCGCCAGCAGCCGCCTAGCGGGGGGCCAAGAGACCCAGTACTTC.

This chain links TRBV19 with TRBJ2-7; D assignment may be TRBD1 or TRBD2 (6 bases each). The CDR3 has 13 residues. V lost 6 bases and J lost 2, with 11 bases in between. Germline CDR1 and CDR2: LNHDA and SQIVND (reference sequence). CDR3 region: CASRGGSTYEQYF. CDR3 DNA sequence: TGTGCCAGTAGAGGGGGGTCCACCTACGAGCAGTACTTC.

The CDR3 DNA reads TGTGCCAGCAGCTTGCAGGACCGGACGGCTAATGGCTACACCTTC. As protein: CASSLQDRTANGYTF. The chain carries TRBV5-5 and TRBJ1-2, with D uncertain. Deletions cut 1 base from V and 6 bases from J, with 16 bases between. Per the germline V gene, CDR1 is SGHKS and CDR2 is YYEKEE (reference sequence). This CDR3 comprises 15 residues.

The V call is TRBV7-9, the J call TRBJ2-7; possible D gene TRBD2, 6 bases. Germline V gives CDR1 SEHNR, CDR2 FQNEAQ (reference sequence). This CDR3 region has 13 residues. Trimming pared 5 bases from V and 6 bases from J, leaving 14 bases between. The CDR3 sequence is CASSPDRGTEQYF. CDR3 DNA: TGTGCCAGCAGCCCCGATCGGGGGACCGAGCAGTACTTC.

The chain has TRBV9 and TRBJ2-7, with 13 nucleotides matching TRBD2. Germline assignment: CDR1 SGDLS and CDR2 YYNGEE. The CDR3 has 15 residues. The CDR3 region has the DNA TGTGATAGACATTTAGGACTAGCGGGAGCCTACGAGCAGTACTTC. As protein: CDRHLGLAGAYEQYF.

The rearrangement joins TRBV6-1 to TRBJ1-2; no reliable D call. Trimming took 3 bases from V and 4 from J, leaving 12 bases between them. The CDR3 spans 14 residues. Germline V CDR1 and CDR2: MNHNS, SASEGT. The CDR3 bases are TGTGCCAGCAGTGAGTCCACCAAAACCTATGGCTACACCTTC. It codes for CASSESTKTYGYTF.

This chain links TRBV7-9 with TRBJ2-7; D remains ambiguous. Between the trimmed V and J ends, which lost 4 bases and 9 bases, there was a span of 13 bases. The germline V gene has CDR1 SEHNR and CDR2 FQNEAQ (reference sequence). CDR3 size: 12 residues. CDR3 in amino acids: CASSSLSETQYF. The CDR3 bases are TGTGCCAGCAGCTCCCTATCCGAAACGCAGTACTTC.

The chain uses TRBV15 and TRBJ1-5, with a weak D call TRBD1 (6 bases). CDR1 is LNHNV, CDR2 YYDKDF, per germline (reference sequence). V was cut by 0 bases and J by 1 base, with 13 bases left in between. This CDR3 contains 17 residues. The CDR3 nucleotides are TGTGCCACCAGCAGAGATACAGGGCCGGGAAGCAATCAGCCCCAGCATTTT. Encoded protein: CATSRDTGPGSNQPQHF.

The chain employs TRBV5-4 and TRBJ2-3; D perhaps matches TRBD2 (7 bases). The CDR3 spans 16 residues. V shed 5 bases and J shed 4 bases, with 20 bases lying between them. Germline-derived CDR1 and CDR2 are SGHNT and YYREEE (reference sequence). CDR3 sequence reads: CASSPPRGARADTQYF. CDR3 in DNA: TGTGCCAGCAGTCCCCCTCGGGGGGCGAGGGCAGATACGCAGTATTTT.

The chain employs TRBV2 and TRBJ2-3; 9 positions match TRBD2. V lost 6 bases to trimming and J lost 2 bases; unmatched junction nucleotides: 3. Per the germline V gene, CDR1 is SNHLY and CDR2 is FYNNEI. The CDR3 contains 14 residues. This CDR3 is CASRRGGATDTQYF. The CDR3 DNA follows: TGTGCCAGCAGGCGGGGGGGGGCCACAGATACGCAGTATTTT.

The CDR3 nucleotides read TGCGCCAGCAGCTCAAACTGGGGTTACGAGCAGTACTTC. Amino acids: CASSSNWGYEQYF. The gene calls are TRBV5-1 and TRBJ2-7; no clear D gene. The ends were cut back, 3 bases at V and 4 bases at J, with 11 bases in the middle. Germline assignment: CDR1 SGHRS and CDR2 YFSETQ. The CDR3 length is 13 residues.

By frequency in the sample, this clone is medium-sized. The chain couples TRBV6-5 to TRBJ1-2, with 9 bases identical to TRBD1. With V trimmed by 6 bases and J by 8 bases, 7 bases remained unmatched. The germline V gene encodes CDR1 MNHEY and CDR2 SVGAGI. The CDR3 has 13 amino acids. CDR3 coding DNA: TGTGCCAGCAGCCGGACAGGGGAGGGAGGCTACACCTTC. This translates into CASSRTGEGGYTF.

The chain is built from TRBV27 and TRBJ2-5; no definite D call. The CDR3 runs to 13 residues. Trimming left V 6 bases short and J 5 bases short, with 13 bases between. CDR1 is MNHEY, CDR2 SMNVEV, per germline (reference sequence). This CDR3 is CASRRASPETQYF. In DNA form, the CDR3 reads TGTGCCAGCAGACGGGCCTCGCCGGAGACCCAGTACTTC.

This rearrangement joins TRBV14 to TRBJ1-2; 7 bases are a match to TRBD1. The germline V gene has CDR1 SGHDN and CDR2 FVKESK. The V gene end was trimmed by 0 bases and the J gene end by 7 bases; junction bases not matched to a gene: 11. This CDR3 has 16 residues. The CDR3 loop reads CASSQDRGQSTFGYTF. CDR3 nucleotides: TGTGCCAGCAGCCAAGATAGGGGACAGAGTACCTTTGGCTACACCTTC.

This clone is judged medium-sized. The chain has TRBV6-1 and TRBJ1-2; TRBD1 matches 8 bases. CDR3 length equals 13 residues. Germline V gene sequence: CDR1 MNHNS, CDR2 SASEGT. Germline trimming cut 1 base from V and 5 bases from J; bases unmatched to any gene: 0. The CDR3 loop is CASSEDRGYGYTF. CDR3 nucleotide sequence: TGTGCCAGCAGTGAAGACAGGGGGTATGGCTACACCTTC.

This clone was detected only a few times. The V call is TRBV10-3, the J call TRBJ1-1; tentative D call: TRBD1 (5 bases). The V end lost 3 bases, the J end lost 1 base, and 6 bases lay between the germline ends. Germline CDR1 is ENHRY and CDR2 is SYGVKD. The CDR3 is made up of 13 amino acids. Here the CDR3 reads CAISEGENTEAFF. Here the CDR3 DNA reads TGTGCCATCAGTGAAGGGGAGAACACTGAAGCTTTCTTT.